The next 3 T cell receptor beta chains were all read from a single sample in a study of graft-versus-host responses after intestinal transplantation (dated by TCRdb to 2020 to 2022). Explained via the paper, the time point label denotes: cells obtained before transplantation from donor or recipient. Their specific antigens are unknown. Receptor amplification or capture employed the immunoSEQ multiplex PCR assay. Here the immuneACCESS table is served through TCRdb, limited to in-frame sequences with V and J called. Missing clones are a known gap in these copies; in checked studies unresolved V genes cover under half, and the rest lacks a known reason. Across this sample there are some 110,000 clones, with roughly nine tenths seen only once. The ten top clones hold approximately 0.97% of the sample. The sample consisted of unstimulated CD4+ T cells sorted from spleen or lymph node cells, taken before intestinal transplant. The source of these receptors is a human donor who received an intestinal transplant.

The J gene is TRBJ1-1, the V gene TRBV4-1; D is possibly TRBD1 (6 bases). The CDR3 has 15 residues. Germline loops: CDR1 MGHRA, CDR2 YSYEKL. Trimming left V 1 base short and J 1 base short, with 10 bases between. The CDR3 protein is CASSQGLGQNTEAFF. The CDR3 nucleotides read TGCGCCAGCAGCCAAGGACTGGGACAGAACACTGAAGCTTTCTTT.

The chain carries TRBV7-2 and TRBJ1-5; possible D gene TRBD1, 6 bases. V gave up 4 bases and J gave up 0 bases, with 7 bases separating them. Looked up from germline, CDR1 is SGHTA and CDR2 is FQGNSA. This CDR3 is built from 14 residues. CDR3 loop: CASSWTVSNQPQHF. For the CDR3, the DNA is TGTGCCAGCAGCTGGACAGTTAGCAATCAGCCCCAGCATTTT. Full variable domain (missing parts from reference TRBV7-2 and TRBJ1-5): GAGVSQSPSNKVTEKGKDVELRCDPISGHTALYWYRQSLGQGLEFLIYFQGNSAPDKSGLPSDRFSAERTGGSVSTLTIQRTQQEDSAVYLCASSWTVSNQPQHFGDGTRLSIL.

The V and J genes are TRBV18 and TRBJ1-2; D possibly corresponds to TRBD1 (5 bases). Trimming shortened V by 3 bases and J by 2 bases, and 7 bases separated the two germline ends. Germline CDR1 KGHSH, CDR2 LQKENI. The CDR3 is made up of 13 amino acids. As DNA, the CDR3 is TGTGCCAGCTCACCGACAGACAACTATGGCTACACCTTC. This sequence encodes CASSPTDNYGYTF.